A single sample gave rise to the 7 T cell receptor beta chains below, sequenced in a study of glioma-infiltrating T cells (dated by TCRdb to 2015 to 2016). TCRdb lists the instrument as Illumina MiSeq. The iRepertoire nested amplicon-rescue multiplex PCR (arm-PCR) platform was used to amplify TCR alpha and beta CDR3 regions from RNA. TCRdb cleaned the public reads at Q25 with fastp, built clones with MiXCR and kept in-frame beta chains. CDR3 protein sequences are deduplicated, and each keeps its most common genes and DNA. The sample table records 150,000 to 200,000 distinct CDR3 sequences; roughly two fifths of these occur just once. The ten top clones hold over 4% of the sample. What was sequenced was glioma tissue, nonneoplastic brain tissue, or PBMCs (not recorded which). These receptors originate from a human donor with low-grade glioma or glioblastoma, undergoing nonglioma brain surgery, or in good health (not recorded which).

V usage is TRBV3-1 and J usage is TRBJ1-1; no firm D call. There are 14 residues in the CDR3. Trimming took 1 base from V and 1 from J, leaving 7 bases between them. Germline loops: CDR1 LGHDT, CDR2 YNNKEL (reference sequence). DNA for the CDR3: TGTGCCAGCAGCCAAGGCCCGACGAACACTGAAGCTTTCTTT. This encodes CASSQGPTNTEAFF.

For this clonotype: The conserved closing phenylalanine or tryptophan is absent in this CDR3, likely reflecting a read error. No DNA is shown, since the ends of the CDR3 on it are uncertain; the CDR3 is the one TCRdb lists. V usage is TRBV27 and J usage is TRBJ2-1; TRBD1, the table's D call, lacks a check against the DNA. Germline CDR1 MNHEY, CDR2 SMNVEV (reference sequence). Including both end residues, the CDR3 is 13 amino acids long. The CDR3 sequence is CASSLGRRYEQLL.

On this clonotype itself: A much larger clonotype is one base distant, so this may be a read error. V usage is TRBV19 and J usage is TRBJ2-1, with 9 positions matching TRBD2. The V gene's germline CDR1 is LNHDA and CDR2 SQIVND (reference sequence). The CDR3 is made up of 15 amino acids. With 6 bases clipped from V and 1 base from J, the junction kept 4 bases outside the gene matches. The CDR3 here is CASRSSGRSYNEQFF. CDR3 nucleotides: TGTGCCAGTAGGAGTAGCGGGAGATCCTACAATGAGCAGTTCTTC. Full variable domain (missing parts from reference TRBV19 and TRBJ2-1): DGGITQSPKYLFRKEGQNVTLSCEQNLNHDAMYWYRQDPGQGLRLIYYSQIVNDFQKGDIAEGYSVSREKKESFPLTVTSAQKNPTAFYLCASRSSGRSYNEQFFGPGTRLTVL.

The chain combines TRBV10-1 with TRBJ1-1, with TRBD1 as a possible D gene (5 bases). In germline, CDR1 is WNHNN, CDR2 SYGVQD (reference sequence). This CDR3 spans 15 amino acids. V dropped 3 bases and J dropped 0 bases, with 11 bases sitting between them. The CDR3 nucleotides read TGCGCCAGCAGTGAAAATGGGGGTCTGAACACTGAAGCTTTCTTT. Protein: CASSENGGLNTEAFF.

This chain joins TRBV15 and TRBJ1-4; 10 nucleotides align to TRBD1. Germline lookup yields CDR1 LNHNV and CDR2 YYDKDF (reference sequence). The V gene end was trimmed by 1 base and the J gene end by 3 bases; junction bases not matched to a gene: 5. CDR3 length: 17 amino acids. CDR3 loop: CATSRGTGGVSNEKLFF. CDR3 in DNA: TGTGCCACCAGCAGAGGGACAGGGGGAGTCTCTAATGAAAAACTGTTTTTT.

The chain has TRBV24-1 and TRBJ1-1; D call uncertain. CDR1 is KGHDR, CDR2 SFDVKD, per germline. CDR3 length: 16 residues. Trimming shortened V by 3 bases and J by 1 base, and 14 bases separated the two germline ends. This CDR3 is CATSDLKTKRNTEAFF. The CDR3, as DNA: TGTGCCACCAGTGATCTGAAGACAAAACGGAACACTGAAGCTTTCTTT.

With regard to this clonotype: A read error is possible here, since a much larger clone lies one base away. V and J are TRBV2 and TRBJ2-3; D gene unclear. Germline V gene lookup returns CDR1 SNHLY and CDR2 FYNNEI. This CDR3 has 11 residues. The V gene lost 10 bases and the J gene lost 10 bases, with 15 bases spanning the gap. CDR3 nucleotide sequence: TGTGCCATCCAGCCGGAGAATGCGCAGTATTTT. Amino acids: CAIQPENAQYF.